This T cell receptor beta chain was sequenced for a study of CD8+ T cells in alopecia areata. Study at large: Patients received oral tofacitinib, 5 to 10 mg twice daily, for moderate-to-severe alopecia areata.

Once RNA had been extracted, it was reverse transcribed into cDNA to act as the sequencing template. The table came from immunoSEQ multiplex PCR; TCRdb's copy has only in-frame clones and leaves some out. The table has approximately 210,000 clones, about 65% seen once. General study findings and limits: Expanded CD8+ clones among the top 100, and scalp clonality, were significantly decreased by tofacitinib.

Treatment of the sample: oral pan-JAK inhibitor, 5-10 mg twice daily. On this clone itself: Its antigen is as yet unknown.

The sequence came from a human donor with alopecia areata. Sequenced material: CD4+ T cells sorted from blood, taken at approximately week 50, from a patient treated with tofacitinib.

DNA for the CDR3: TGTGCCAGCAGCTTAATAACGGGACAGGGCTACAATGAGCAGTTCTTC. Amino acid sequence: CASSLITGQGYNEQFF. The V call is TRBV7-3, the J call TRBJ2-1; TRBD1 matches at 9 bases. Looked up from germline, CDR1 is SGHTA and CDR2 is FQGTGA. V gave up 1 base and J gave up 3 bases; unmatched junction bases: 4. The CDR3 length is 16 residues.